This TCR beta chain was sequenced in a study of T-cell reconstitution after alpha-beta-depleted transplantation in children. This CDR3 contains 14 residues. J lost 4 bases, V lost 7 bases, and 8 bases had no gene match. Germline loops: CDR1 SGDLS, CDR2 YYNGEE. This clonotype appeared many times. It was with unique molecular identifiers that the TCRbeta library was prepared. Using its own MiXCR run on the PCR reads, TCRdb lists one record per CDR3 protein. The sample lists just under 550,000 distinct CDR3 sequences; approximately 20% were seen once. This sample comprised PBMCs from the stem cell graft donor, obtained from the stem cell graft. The V call is TRBV9, the J call TRBJ1-3; 7 bases are shared with TRBD1. This clonotype was sampled from a human donor who donated a stem cell graft to a child with acute lymphoblastic leukemia. The CDR3: CASGDSGGGNTIYF. DNA of the CDR3: TGTGCCAGCGGGGACAGTGGTGGGGGAAACACCATATATTTT.